This TCR beta chain was observed in a study of radiotherapy plus CTLA-4 blockade in lung cancer. Study-level background: Of all patients, more than 15% responded objectively and approximately 29% showed disease control.

Study conclusions and caveats: Among reported predictors of response, early blood T cell clone dynamics with interferon-beta performed best. Peripheral blood showed expansion of tumor-derived TCR clones after radiotherapy and ipilimumab.

On this clone: Its specificity is unknown.

Looked up from germline, CDR1 is MDHEN and CDR2 is SYDVKM. This CDR3 spans 15 amino acids. V dropped 6 bases and J dropped 1 base, with 12 bases sitting between them. The repertoire was sequenced with immunoSEQ multiplex PCR; TCRdb's copy has only in-frame clones and lacks some. Of about 78,000 clones listed, around 86% were seen once; the top ten hold about 2%. This clonotype originated in a human donor with non-small cell lung cancer who had a partial response to radiotherapy plus ipilimumab. This sequence joins TRBV28 and TRBJ2-2; D perhaps matches TRBD2 (5 bases). The sequencing used peripheral blood, collected from a patient treated with radiotherapy plus ipilimumab. The CDR3 nucleotides read TGTGCCAGCAGCCCCGTTCGGGAGAACACCGGGGAGCTGTTTTTT. Translated: CASSPVRENTGELFF.